This TCR beta chain was retrieved from a study of shared clonotypes between healthy human individuals. Germline V gives CDR1 MDHEN, CDR2 SYDVKM. With V trimmed by 3 bases and J by 2 bases, 6 bases remained unmatched. This CDR3 is 15 amino acids long. Data came from immunoSEQ multiplex PCR; TCRdb stores just in-frame clones and leaves some out. Altogether a few million clones are present, 80% to 95% being singletons, with the ten largest covering around 0.35%. The sequenced sample consisted of naive CD4+ T cells from PBMCs. Subset defined: CD45RA+ positively selected. V gene TRBV28 combines with J gene TRBJ1-2, with 7 bases that match TRBD1. This receptor was obtained from a man younger than 35 in good health. Some clones in this sample may be carry-over from other donors' samples. The chain's CDR3 is CASSFSGTVNYGYTF. CDR3 nucleotide sequence: TGTGCCAGCAGTTTCTCTGGGACAGTGAACTATGGCTACACCTTC.